This T cell receptor (beta chain) appears in the sequencing data of a study of blood T cell repertoires in COVID-19. Whole-study context: COVID-19 samples collected from the United States, Italy and Spain covered acute and convalescent phases. Sources were T cells, B-cell-depleted T cells, or PBMCs; the material itself was cDNA or gDNA.

Those enrolled in Seattle joined during active infection and were followed longitudinally afterward. Method: immunoSEQ multiplex PCR; TCRdb's copy keeps in-frame clones and lacks some. The table has roughly 380,000 clones, approximately 90% seen once. The length of the CDR3 is 15 residues. CDR1 SGHAT and CDR2 FQDESV come from the germline V gene (reference sequence). V was pared by 3 bases and J by 2 bases, with 12 bases between. This chain connects TRBV11-1 to TRBJ2-3; D may be TRBD2 (6 bases). The receptor's source is a woman aged 40 to 50 with COVID-19, enrolled during active disease. Input material: peripheral blood. CDR3 amino acids: CASSFRAGSTDTQYF. CDR3 bases: TGTGCCAGCAGCTTTAGGGCGGGGTCCACAGATACGCAGTATTTT.